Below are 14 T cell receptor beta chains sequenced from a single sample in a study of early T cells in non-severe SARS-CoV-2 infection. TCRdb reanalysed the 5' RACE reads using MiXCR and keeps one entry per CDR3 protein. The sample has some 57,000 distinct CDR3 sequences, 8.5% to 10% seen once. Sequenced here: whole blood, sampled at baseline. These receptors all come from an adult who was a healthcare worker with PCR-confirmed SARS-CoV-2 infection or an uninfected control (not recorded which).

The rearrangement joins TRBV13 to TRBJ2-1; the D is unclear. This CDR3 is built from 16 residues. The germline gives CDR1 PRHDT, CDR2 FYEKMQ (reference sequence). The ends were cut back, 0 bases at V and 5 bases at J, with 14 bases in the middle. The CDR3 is CASSLGGRYSDNEQFF. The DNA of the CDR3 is TGTGCCAGCAGCTTAGGAGGCAGGTACTCGGACAATGAGCAGTTCTTC.

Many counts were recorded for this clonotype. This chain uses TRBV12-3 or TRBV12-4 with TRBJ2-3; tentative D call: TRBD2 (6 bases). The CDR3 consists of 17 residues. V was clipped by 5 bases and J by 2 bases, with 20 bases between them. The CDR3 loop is CASSPLPAGSLTDTQYF. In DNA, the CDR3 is TGTGCCAGCAGTCCCCTCCCTGCGGGGTCCCTCACAGATACGCAGTATTTT.

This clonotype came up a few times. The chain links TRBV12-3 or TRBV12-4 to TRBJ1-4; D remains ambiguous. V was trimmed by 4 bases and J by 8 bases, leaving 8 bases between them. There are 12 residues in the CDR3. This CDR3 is CASSSQTEKLFF. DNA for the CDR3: TGTGCCAGCAGTTCTCAGACCGAAAAACTGTTTTTT.

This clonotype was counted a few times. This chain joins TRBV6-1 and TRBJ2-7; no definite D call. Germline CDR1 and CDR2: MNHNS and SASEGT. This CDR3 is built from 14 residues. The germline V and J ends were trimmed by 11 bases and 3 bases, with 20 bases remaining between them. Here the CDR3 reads CALQVAGKGYEQYF. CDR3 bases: TGTGCCCTCCAGGTTGCAGGCAAAGGCTACGAGCAGTACTTC.

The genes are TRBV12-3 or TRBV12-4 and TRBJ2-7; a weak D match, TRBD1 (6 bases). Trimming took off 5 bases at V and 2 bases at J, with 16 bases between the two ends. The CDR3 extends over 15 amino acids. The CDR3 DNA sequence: TGTGCCAGCAGTAAATCCGGGACACGGGCCTACGAGCAGTACTTC. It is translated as CASSKSGTRAYEQYF.

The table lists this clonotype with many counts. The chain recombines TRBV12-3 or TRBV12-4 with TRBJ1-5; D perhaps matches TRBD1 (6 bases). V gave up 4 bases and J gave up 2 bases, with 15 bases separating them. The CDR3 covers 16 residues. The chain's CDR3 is CASSSKAGAGNQPQHF. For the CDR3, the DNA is TGTGCCAGCAGTTCGAAGGCAGGGGCTGGCAATCAGCCCCAGCATTTT.

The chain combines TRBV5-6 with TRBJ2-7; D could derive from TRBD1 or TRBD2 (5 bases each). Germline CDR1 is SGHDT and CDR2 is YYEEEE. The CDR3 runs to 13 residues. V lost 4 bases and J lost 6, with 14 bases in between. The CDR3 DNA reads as TGTGCCAGCAGCATGGGGGAGAATGGCGAGCAGTACTTC. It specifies CASSMGENGEQYF.

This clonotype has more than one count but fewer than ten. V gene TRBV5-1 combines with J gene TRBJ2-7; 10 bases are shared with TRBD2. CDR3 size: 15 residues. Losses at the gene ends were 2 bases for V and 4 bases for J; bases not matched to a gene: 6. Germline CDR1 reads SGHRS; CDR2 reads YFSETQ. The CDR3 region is CASSLLAGTSYEQYF. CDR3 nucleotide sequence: TGCGCCAGCAGCTTACTAGCGGGAACCTCTTACGAGCAGTACTTC.

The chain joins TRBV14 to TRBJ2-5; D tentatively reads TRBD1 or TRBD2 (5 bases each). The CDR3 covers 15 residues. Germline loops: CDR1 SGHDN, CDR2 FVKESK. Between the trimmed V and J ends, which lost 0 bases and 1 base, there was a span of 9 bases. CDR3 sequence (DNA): TGTGCCAGCAGCCAAGATCAAGGGACCCAAGAGACCCAGTACTTC. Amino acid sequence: CASSQDQGTQETQYF.

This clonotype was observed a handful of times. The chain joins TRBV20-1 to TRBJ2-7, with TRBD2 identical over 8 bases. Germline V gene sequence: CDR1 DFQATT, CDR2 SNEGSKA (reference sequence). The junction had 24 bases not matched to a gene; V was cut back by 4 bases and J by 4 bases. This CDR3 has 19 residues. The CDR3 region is CSATPPGGNSGSRGYEQYF. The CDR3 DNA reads TGCAGTGCTACACCGCCCGGGGGGAACAGCGGGAGTAGAGGATACGAGCAGTACTTC.

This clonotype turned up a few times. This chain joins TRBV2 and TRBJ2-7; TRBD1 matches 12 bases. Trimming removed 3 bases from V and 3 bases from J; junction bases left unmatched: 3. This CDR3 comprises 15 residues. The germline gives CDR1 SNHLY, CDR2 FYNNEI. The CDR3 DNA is TGTGCCAGCAGTGAGGGACAGGGGGCTAACTACGAGCAGTACTTC. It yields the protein CASSEGQGANYEQYF.

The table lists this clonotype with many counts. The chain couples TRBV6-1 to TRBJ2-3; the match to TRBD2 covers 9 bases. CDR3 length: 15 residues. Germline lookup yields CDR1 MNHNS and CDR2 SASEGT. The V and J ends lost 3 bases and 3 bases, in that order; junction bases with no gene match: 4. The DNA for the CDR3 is TGTGCCAGCAGTGAGGGACTAGCCGAGACAGATACGCAGTATTTT. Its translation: CASSEGLAETDTQYF.

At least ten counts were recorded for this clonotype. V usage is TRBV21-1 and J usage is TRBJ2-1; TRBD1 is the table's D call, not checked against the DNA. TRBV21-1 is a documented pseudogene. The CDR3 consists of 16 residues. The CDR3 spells CASSKDKGVGTSEQFF. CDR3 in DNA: TGTGCCAGCAGCAAAGATAAGGGCGTCGGAACCAGTGAGCAGTTCTTC.

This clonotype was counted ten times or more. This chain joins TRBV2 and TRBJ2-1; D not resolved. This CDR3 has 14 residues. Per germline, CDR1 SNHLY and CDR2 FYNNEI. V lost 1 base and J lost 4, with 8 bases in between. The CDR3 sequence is CASSEGKHYNEQFF. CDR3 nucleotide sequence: TGTGCCAGCAGTGAAGGCAAGCATTACAATGAGCAGTTCTTC.